Sequencing of this T cell receptor (beta chain) was carried out in a study of beta chain features in type 1 diabetes. Study conclusions and caveats: Diminished insertions and augmented deletions at VDJ junctions characterized type 1 diabetes patients.

TCRB transcripts that were expressed got sequenced, as all of the isolated RNA had been reverse transcribed. Mean read depth for naive, central memory and regulatory T cell samples was approximately 3.57 million reads. This table comes from immunoSEQ multiplex PCR, and its TCRdb copy is limited to in-frame clones, with some not included. The repertoire has approximately 380,000 clones, about 15% of them found once; the top ten carry 0.019%. The germline V gene encodes CDR1 MNHNY and CDR2 SVGAGI (reference sequence). This CDR3 spans 13 amino acids. V lost 6 bases and J lost 2, with 10 bases in between. By way of CD45RO/CCR7/CD25/CD127/CD95/CD27, the CD4+ regulatory, stem cell-like memory, central memory and naive cells were sorted. Remarks on this clone: Its antigen remains unknown.

Sequencing was done on a sample of naive CD4+ T cells from blood. This chain joins TRBV6-6 and TRBJ1-2; D unclear. The clonotype originates from a woman younger than 35 in good health. The CDR3 DNA reads TGTGCCAGCAGACACGGGGAGAACTATGGCTACACCTTC. The encoded protein is CASRHGENYGYTF.